This T cell receptor beta chain comes out of a study of regulatory T cells in long-lasting Graves disease. In building TCR beta libraries, iRepertoire HTBI primers were used together with Arm-PCR of CDR3 regions. TCRdb reanalysed the multiplex PCR reads using MiXCR and keeps one entry per CDR3 protein. The table lists 350,000 to 450,000 distinct CDR3 sequences, 14% to 15% of them singletons. The length of the CDR3 is 15 residues. Germline V lookup: CDR1 MNHEY, CDR2 SMNVEV (reference sequence). Trimming shortened V by 6 bases and J by 1 base, and 13 bases separated the two germline ends. This clonotype has at least ten counts. Time point indicated: newly diagnosed GD, antithyroid drugs for less than 3 months. Scientists built the TCR library using RNA that was extracted from PBMCs. This sample was also put to use in a study of T cells in Graves' hyperthyroidism and ophthalmopathy.

The sequence was obtained from a woman aged 40 to 50 with Graves disease. Here the sequenced sample was peripheral blood mononuclear cells (PBMCs), taken at new diagnosis, from a patient treated with antithyroid drugs. This chain connects TRBV27 to TRBJ1-5; D is ambiguous. The DNA of the CDR3 is TGTGCCAGCAGCAAGTTTGGTGGAAGCAATCAGCCCCAGCATTTT. Translation gives CASSKFGGSNQPQHF.